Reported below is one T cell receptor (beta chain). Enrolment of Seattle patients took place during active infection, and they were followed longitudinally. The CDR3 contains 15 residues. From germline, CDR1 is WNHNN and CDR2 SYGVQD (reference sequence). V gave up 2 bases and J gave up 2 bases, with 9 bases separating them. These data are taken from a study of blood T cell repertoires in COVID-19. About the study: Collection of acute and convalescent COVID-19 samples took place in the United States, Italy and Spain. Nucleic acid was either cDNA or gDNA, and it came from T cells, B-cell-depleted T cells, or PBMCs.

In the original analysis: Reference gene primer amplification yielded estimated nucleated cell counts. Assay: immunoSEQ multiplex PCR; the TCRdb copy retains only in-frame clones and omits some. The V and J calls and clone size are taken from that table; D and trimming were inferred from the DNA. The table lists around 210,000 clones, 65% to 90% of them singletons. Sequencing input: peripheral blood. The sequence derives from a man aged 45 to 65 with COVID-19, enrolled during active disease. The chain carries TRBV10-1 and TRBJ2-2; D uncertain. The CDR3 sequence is CASSEETHNTGELFF. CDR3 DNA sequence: TGCGCCAGCAGTGAGGAAACTCATAACACCGGGGAGCTGTTTTTT.